The 29 T cell receptor beta chains listed next were all sequenced from one sample in a study of blood T cell repertoires in COVID-19. Produced via immunoSEQ multiplex PCR; TCRdb's table is partial and in-frame only. The table has about 270,000 clones, 86% seen once. Sequenced sample: PBMCs or T cells enriched from blood (not recorded which). The origin of the receptors is a woman between 18 and 29 years old who had recovered from COVID-19.

This clone is a singleton in its sample. This rearrangement joins TRBV30 to TRBJ2-7; D gene uncertain. Germline lookup yields CDR1 GTSNPN and CDR2 SVGIG (reference sequence). CDR3 length: 13 residues. The CDR3 DNA reads as TGTGCTACATTGGCAGGTCGTACCTACGAGCAGTACTTC. Protein sequence: CATLAGRTYEQYF.

The chain has TRBV28 and TRBJ2-7, with D perhaps TRBD2 (6 bases). This CDR3 comprises 16 residues. Germline CDR1 and CDR2: MDHEN and SYDVKM. V was cut by 6 bases and J by 6 bases, with 24 bases left in between. This chain's CDR3 is CASSSTPGLIFLEQYF. CDR3 in DNA: TGTGCCAGCAGCTCTACTCCGGGACTTATATTTCTCGAGCAGTACTTC.

The rearrangement uses TRBV5-1 and TRBJ1-1, with a possible D match to TRBD1 (6 bases). Per the germline V gene, CDR1 is SGHRS and CDR2 is YFSETQ. V was cut by 4 bases and J by 2 bases, with 21 bases left in between. This CDR3 has 17 amino acids. CDR3 bases: TGCGCCAGCAGCCGTGCGGTCTCCGAACAGGGTAACACTGAAGCTTTCTTT. It translates to CASSRAVSEQGNTEAFF.

This clone was seen more than once but under ten times. The V gene is TRBV6-5, the J gene TRBJ2-7; 10 nucleotides match TRBD2. Trimming cost V 6 bases and J 4 bases; bases outside gene matches: 9. Per germline, CDR1 MNHEY and CDR2 SVGAGI. CDR3 length: 15 residues. DNA for the CDR3: TGTGCCAGCAGCATTGCTAGCGGGAGTACTTACGAGCAGTACTTC. Its translation is CASSIASGSTYEQYF.

J is TRBJ1-2 and V is TRBV7-2; TRBD1 matches 9 bases. Per the germline V gene, CDR1 is SGHTA and CDR2 is FQGNSA. The CDR3 consists of 17 residues. The V gene end was trimmed by 5 bases and the J gene end by 6 bases; junction bases not matched to a gene: 16. The DNA for the CDR3 is TGTGCCAGCAGCCCGAGCGGGACAGGGCTCCATAAGAATGGCTACACCTTC. It translates to CASSPSGTGLHKNGYTF. Full variable domain (remainder filled in from reference TRBV7-2 and TRBJ1-2): GAGVSQSPSNKVTEKGKDVELRCDPISGHTALYWYRQSLGQGLEFLIYFQGNSAPDKSGLPSDRFSAERTGGSVSTLTIQRTQQEDSAVYLCASSPSGTGLHKNGYTFGSGTRLTVV.

The gene calls are TRBV13 and TRBJ2-3; no clear D gene. Trimming left V 4 bases short and J 4 bases short, with 15 bases between. Germline values: CDR1 PRHDT, CDR2 FYEKMQ (reference sequence). CDR3 length: 15 residues. CDR3 in DNA: TGTGCCAGCAGCTCCACTCTCACCGGGTCAGATACGCAGTATTTT. Protein sequence: CASSSTLTGSDTQYF.

The chain is built from TRBV18 and TRBJ2-5, with D hard to call. Deletions cut 0 bases from V and 4 bases from J, with 9 bases between. The CDR3 has 14 amino acids. Germline V CDR1 and CDR2: KGHSH, LQKENI. The CDR3 region has the DNA TGTGCCAGCTCACCACCGTACGGTCGAGAGACCCAGTACTTC. Translating gives CASSPPYGRETQYF.

This sequence joins TRBV28 and TRBJ2-5; 10 bases map to TRBD1. The CDR3 totals 15 residues. Germline V lookup: CDR1 MDHEN, CDR2 SYDVKM. J gave up 6 bases and V 5 bases, and 9 bases lay outside the gene matches. CDR3 in DNA: TGTGCCAGCAGTCCCGGGACAGGGGTTCGGCAGACCCAGTACTTC. It translates to CASSPGTGVRQTQYF.

V gene TRBV9 combines with J gene TRBJ1-1, with TRBD1 as a possible D gene (5 bases). The CDR3 contains 14 residues. The V end was cut by 0 bases, the J end by 6 bases, with 12 bases between. Looked up from germline, CDR1 is SGDLS and CDR2 is YYNGEE. For the CDR3, the DNA is TGTGCCAGCAGCGTAGCGCCAGACAGCGCTGAAGCTTTCTTT. Its protein is CASSVAPDSAEAFF.

This clone came up many times. The chain employs TRBV7-9 and TRBJ2-7; 8 bases are a match to TRBD1. This CDR3 contains 15 residues. V lost 5 bases, J lost 4 bases, and 10 bases stayed unmatched. Germline assignment: CDR1 SEHNR and CDR2 FQNEAQ (reference sequence). CDR3 amino acids: CASSPPGTGLYEQYF. CDR3 sequence (DNA): TGTGCCAGCAGCCCGCCCGGGACAGGATTATACGAGCAGTACTTC.

The J gene is TRBJ1-1, the V gene TRBV5-1; D is perhaps TRBD1 (5 bases). The CDR3 has 15 amino acids. CDR1 is SGHRS and CDR2 is YFSETQ in the germline V gene. V lost 0 bases and J lost 9, with 18 bases in between. CDR3 residues: CASSLGGGPTEKAFF. CDR3 sequence (DNA): TGCGCCAGCAGCTTGGGGGGCGGTCCTACCGAGAAAGCTTTCTTT.

The chain links TRBV28 to TRBJ1-5, with TRBD1 identical over 9 bases. CDR1 MDHEN and CDR2 SYDVKM come from the germline V gene. There are 16 residues in the CDR3. After removal of 3 bases from V and 5 bases from J, the junction contained 8 bases not matched to a gene. This CDR3 reads CASSFFRDRADQPQHF. The CDR3 DNA reads TGTGCCAGCAGTTTCTTCCGGGACAGGGCGGATCAGCCCCAGCATTTT.

CDR3: CASSLTGLSYEQYF. CDR3 DNA sequence: TGTGCCAGCAGCCTGACAGGGCTCTCCTACGAGCAGTACTTC. This sequence joins TRBV6-6 and TRBJ2-7, with 7 bases lining up with TRBD1. CDR1 is MNHNY, CDR2 SVGAGI, per germline (reference sequence). The V gene end was trimmed by 6 bases and the J gene end by 0 bases; junction bases not matched to a gene: 5. The CDR3 runs to 14 residues.

CDR3 sequence reads: CASSSNPSIATTEAFF. The CDR3 DNA sequence: TGTGCCAGCAGTTCCAACCCGTCGATAGCCACCACTGAAGCTTTCTTT. The chain joins TRBV27 to TRBJ1-1, with no clear D. The V gene lost 4 bases and the J gene lost 4 bases, with 19 bases spanning the gap. CDR3 length: 16 amino acids. Germline values: CDR1 MNHEY, CDR2 SMNVEV (reference sequence).

This chain links TRBV2 with TRBJ2-3, with 8 bases matching TRBD2. The J segment lost 2 bases and the V segment lost 3 bases, leaving 10 bases of the junction unmatched. The germline CDR1 and CDR2 sequences are SNHLY and FYNNEI. This CDR3 region has 17 residues. CDR3 sequence: CASSDGAGAAFTDTQYF. CDR3 nucleotide sequence: TGTGCCAGCAGTGACGGAGCGGGGGCGGCATTCACAGATACGCAGTATTTT.

The rearrangement joins TRBV5-6 to TRBJ1-2; 8 bases are shared with TRBD1. V was clipped by 0 bases and J by 3 bases; unmatched bases: 4. The germline gives CDR1 SGHDT, CDR2 YYEEEE. The CDR3 spans 15 residues. The CDR3 DNA reads as TGTGCCAGCAGCTTGGAGGACAGGGATTACTATGGCTACACCTTC. Protein product: CASSLEDRDYYGYTF. Based on the CDR3 plus reference TRBV5-6 and TRBJ1-2, the full variable domain is DAGVTQSPTHLIKTRGQQVTLRCSPKSGHDTVSWYQQALGQGPQFIFQYYEEEERQRGNFPDRFSGHQFPNYSSELNVNALLLGDSALYLCASSLEDRDYYGYTFGSGTRLTVV.

This rearrangement joins TRBV6-5 to TRBJ1-2; D not resolved. The CDR3 spans 15 residues. Germline CDR1 is MNHEY and CDR2 is SVGAGI. V shed 7 bases and J shed 4 bases, with 19 bases lying between them. Here the CDR3 reads CASTLRPEGSYGYTF. The CDR3 DNA sequence: TGTGCCAGCACTTTGAGGCCCGAGGGCAGCTATGGCTACACCTTC.

This clone was observed a few times. This chain joins TRBV5-8 and TRBJ1-1; no reliable D call. Trimming stripped 4 bases from V and 10 bases from J, with 8 bases between. The germline gives CDR1 SGHTS, CDR2 YDEGEE. CDR3 length: 10 amino acids. CDR3 protein: CASSTSRAFF. CDR3 DNA sequence: TGTGCCAGCAGCACTTCTAGAGCTTTCTTT.

The chain couples TRBV3-1 (or the pseudogene TRBV3-2) to TRBJ2-5, with TRBD1 matching 8 bases. This CDR3 is built from 16 residues. Germline loops: CDR1 LGHDT, CDR2 YNNKEL (reference sequence). Germline trimming cut 0 bases from V and 6 bases from J; bases unmatched to any gene: 9. CDR3 nucleotide sequence: TGTGCCAGCAGCCAAGATAGTCGGACAGGGTTAAAGACCCAGTACTTC. Translating gives CASSQDSRTGLKTQYF.

In its sample, this clone was seen once. The rearrangement joins TRBV5-5 to TRBJ1-1; 11 bases are shared with TRBD1. The germline CDR1 and CDR2 sequences are SGHKS and YYEKEE (reference sequence). V shed 3 bases, J shed 3 bases, and the junction held 10 bases outside the gene matches. The CDR3 length is 17 residues. CDR3 loop: CASSYHPGTGGDTEAFF. CDR3 sequence (DNA): TGTGCCAGCAGCTATCATCCTGGGACAGGGGGTGACACTGAAGCTTTCTTT.

The V gene is TRBV18, the J gene TRBJ2-2, with 12 bases identical to TRBD2. The CDR3 length is 16 residues. Per the germline V gene, CDR1 is KGHSH and CDR2 is LQKENI. The trim removed 3 bases at V and 5 bases at J, leaving 4 bases unmatched. The CDR3 protein is CASSPRLAGETGELFF. The CDR3 nucleotides read TGTGCCAGCTCACCCCGACTAGCGGGAGAAACCGGGGAGCTGTTTTTT.

This chain connects TRBV2 to TRBJ2-1; 9 positions match TRBD2. Germline V gene lookup returns CDR1 SNHLY and CDR2 FYNNEI. Trimming cost V 10 bases and J 3 bases; bases outside gene matches: 7. CDR3 size: 14 residues. This CDR3 is CAILVRGGYNEQFF. The CDR3 region has the DNA TGTGCCATCCTGGTGCGGGGGGGCTACAATGAGCAGTTCTTC.

V is TRBV18 and J is TRBJ1-2; D possibly corresponds to TRBD1 (5 bases). From germline, CDR1 is KGHSH and CDR2 LQKENI. Trimming removed 5 bases at V and 0 bases at J, with 13 bases between. This CDR3 contains 15 residues. The CDR3 sequence is CASSGTSHSNYGYTF. The CDR3 nucleotides are TGTGCCAGCTCAGGGACTTCTCACTCTAACTATGGCTACACCTTC.

The chain employs TRBV28 and TRBJ1-2; D is unresolved. The CDR3 extends over 12 amino acids. V was clipped by 5 bases and J by 4 bases, with 8 bases between them. Per germline, CDR1 MDHEN and CDR2 SYDVKM. DNA of the CDR3: TGTGCCAGCAGTCGAGAATTCTATGGCTACACCTTC. Protein product: CASSREFYGYTF.

In its sample, this clone was seen once. The rearrangement joins TRBV19 to TRBJ2-5, with 7 nucleotides matching TRBD1. With V trimmed by 5 bases and J by 5 bases, 14 bases remained unmatched. CDR1 is LNHDA, CDR2 SQIVND, per germline (reference sequence). The CDR3 totals 16 residues. This CDR3 reads CASSPRTGRVIETQYF. The CDR3 DNA reads as TGTGCCAGTAGTCCTCGGACAGGCAGAGTTATTGAGACCCAGTACTTC.

The gene calls are TRBV19 and TRBJ1-1; TRBD1 matches at 7 bases. The V segment lost 4 bases and the J segment 4 bases; nucleotides outside the gene matches: 9. In germline, CDR1 is LNHDA, CDR2 SQIVND (reference sequence). The CDR3 contains 15 residues. CDR3 nucleotides: TGTGCCAGTAGTACCCGACAGGGCGTCCCCACTGAAGCTTTCTTT. Translated, it gives CASSTRQGVPTEAFF. Together with reference TRBV19 and TRBJ1-1, the CDR3 gives the full variable domain: DGGITQSPKYLFRKEGQNVTLSCEQNLNHDAMYWYRQDPGQGLRLIYYSQIVNDFQKGDIAEGYSVSREKKESFPLTVTSAQKNPTAFYLCASSTRQGVPTEAFFGQGTRLTVV.

This rearrangement joins TRBV18 to TRBJ2-3; D perhaps matches TRBD2 (6 bases). Per the germline V gene, CDR1 is KGHSH and CDR2 is LQKENI. The CDR3 contains 17 residues. The V gene lost 3 bases and the J gene lost 0 bases, with 16 bases spanning the gap. The CDR3: CASSPPSRRASTDTQYF. CDR3 nucleotide sequence: TGTGCCAGCTCACCCCCCTCACGGAGGGCTAGCACAGATACGCAGTATTTT.

This clone is a singleton in its sample. The chain employs TRBV15 and TRBJ1-6, with a tentative D call TRBD1 (5 bases). The germline CDR1 and CDR2 sequences are LNHNV and YYDKDF (reference sequence). Deletions cut 0 bases from V and 6 bases from J, with 15 bases between. The CDR3 is 17 residues long. CDR3: CATSRDPRQGINSPLHF. The CDR3 nucleotides read TGTGCCACCAGCAGAGATCCTCGCCAGGGTATTAATTCACCCCTCCACTTT. The full variable domain, rest sourced from reference TRBV15 and TRBJ1-6, is DAMVIQNPRYQVTQFGKPVTLSCSQTLNHNVMYWYQQKSSQAPKLLFHYYDKDFNNEADTPDNFQSRRPNTSFCFLDIRSPGLGDTAMYLCATSRDPRQGINSPLHFGNGTRLTVT.

The chain combines TRBV28 with TRBJ2-6; D is uncertain. The CDR3 sequence is 14 residues long. V gave up 6 bases and J gave up 2 bases, with 8 bases separating them. Germline V CDR1 and CDR2: MDHEN, SYDVKM. CDR3 sequence: CASRLLAGANVLTF. The CDR3 coding sequence is TGTGCCAGCAGACTCCTTGCTGGGGCCAACGTCCTGACTTTC.